The sequence of this T cell receptor beta chain was determined in a study of tissue T cells after allogeneic stem cell transplantation. Sequenced by immunoSEQ multiplex PCR; TCRdb stores in-frame clones only, minus some. Of roughly 25,000 clones detected, under 95% appear once; the ten largest clones hold 2% to 2.5%. Germline V gives CDR1 SQVTM, CDR2 ANQGSEA. The CDR3 runs 14 residues. The germline V and J ends were trimmed by 5 bases and 8 bases, with 16 bases remaining between them. Study results and caveats: Anatomically similar tissues had similar TCR repertoires within each patient. Which tissue TCRs were alloreactive or antigen-specific was not determined. Some clones might be persisting host cells.

A note on this clone: Its specificity is unknown.

The receptor comes from a male donor older than 55 who later had graft-versus-host disease after an allogeneic stem cell transplant. The sample in question was blood, obtained before transplantation. This rearrangement joins TRBV29-1 to TRBJ1-6, with D possibly being TRBD1 (5 bases). The CDR3, as DNA: TGCAGCGTTCAAACCGGGGCCGTCGATTCACCCCTCCACTTT. Translating gives CSVQTGAVDSPLHF.